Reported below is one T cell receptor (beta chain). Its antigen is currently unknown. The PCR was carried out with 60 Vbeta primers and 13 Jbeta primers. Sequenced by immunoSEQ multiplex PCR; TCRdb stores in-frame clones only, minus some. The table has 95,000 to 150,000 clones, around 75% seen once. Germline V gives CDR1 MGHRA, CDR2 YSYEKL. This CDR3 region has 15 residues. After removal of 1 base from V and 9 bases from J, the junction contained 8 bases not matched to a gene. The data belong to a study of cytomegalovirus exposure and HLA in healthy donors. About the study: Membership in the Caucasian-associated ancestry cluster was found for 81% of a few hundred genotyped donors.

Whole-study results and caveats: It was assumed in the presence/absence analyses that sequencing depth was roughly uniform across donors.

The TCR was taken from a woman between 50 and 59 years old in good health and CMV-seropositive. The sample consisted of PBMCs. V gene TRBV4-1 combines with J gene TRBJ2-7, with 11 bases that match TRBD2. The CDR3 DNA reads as TGCGCCAGCAGCCAAGGTGGAACTAGCGGGAGAGGGCAGTACTTC. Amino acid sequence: CASSQGGTSGRGQYF.